These 15 T cell receptor beta chains were all obtained from the same sample, sequenced in a study of CD8+ T cells in alopecia areata. Sequencing templates came from extracted RNA that was reverse transcribed into cDNA. Clones were read by immunoSEQ multiplex PCR, and TCRdb kept only the in-frame ones, dropping some. The sample lists under 250,000 clones, about 60% occurring once. Sequencing was performed on CD4+ T cells sorted from blood, taken at week 0. The origin of the receptors is a human donor with alopecia areata.

This chain connects TRBV4-2 to TRBJ2-7, with D possibly TRBD2 on 6 matching bases. V was clipped by 4 bases and J by 5 bases, with 15 bases between them. The CDR3 runs 14 residues. Looked up from germline, CDR1 is LGHNA and CDR2 is YNFKEQ. This CDR3 reads CASSPGEIVDEQYF. The CDR3 DNA sequence: TGTGCCAGCAGCCCGGGGGAAATAGTTGACGAGCAGTACTTC.

The J gene is TRBJ1-2, the V gene TRBV7-8; no clear D gene. V lost 0 bases to trimming and J lost 6 bases, with 11 bases between them. The CDR3 runs 14 residues. The germline V gene encodes CDR1 SGHVS and CDR2 FQNEAQ. The CDR3 DNA reads TGTGCCAGCAGCTTAGCGTCTGGGGTTGATGGCTACACCTTC. Its translation: CASSLASGVDGYTF.

J is TRBJ2-1 and V is TRBV30; 8 positions match TRBD2. V trimming: 3 bases; J trimming: 5 bases; junction bases outside the gene matches: 15. The germline V gene has CDR1 GTSNPN and CDR2 SVGIG (reference sequence). The CDR3 runs to 17 residues. In DNA, the CDR3 is TGTGCCTGGAGCCGGGGGGGTAGGCGGGAGGCCAACAATGAGCAGTTCTTC. Translated, it gives CAWSRGGRREANNEQFF.

The chain recombines TRBV6-6 with TRBJ2-6, with D unresolved. Germline loops: CDR1 MNHNY, CDR2 SVGAGI (reference sequence). The CDR3 has 13 amino acids. The ends were cut back, 8 bases at V and 0 bases at J, with 5 bases in the middle. The CDR3 bases are TGTGCCAGCGCGTACTCTGGGGCCAACGTCCTGACTTTC. Translation gives CASAYSGANVLTF.

This clone was seen only a few times. The chain recombines TRBV2 with TRBJ2-1; D is undetermined. Germline values: CDR1 SNHLY, CDR2 FYNNEI. The V gene lost 4 bases and the J gene lost 8 bases, with 12 bases spanning the gap. The CDR3 totals 13 residues. The CDR3 DNA sequence: TGTGCCAGCAGTGTTTTCCAGCTTGATGAGCAGTTCTTC. Protein sequence: CASSVFQLDEQFF.

This rearrangement joins TRBV6-1 to TRBJ2-3; no definite D call. Germline V gene lookup returns CDR1 MNHNS and CDR2 SASEGT. V lost 4 bases and J lost 5, with 7 bases in between. This CDR3 contains 12 residues. The CDR3 protein is CASSAIVDTQYF. In nucleotides, the CDR3 is TGTGCCAGCAGTGCCATAGTAGATACGCAGTATTTT.

The chain is built from TRBV29-1 and TRBJ2-3; D is unresolved. Trimming removed 4 bases at V and 1 base at J, with 6 bases between. This CDR3 spans 12 amino acids. Germline assignment: CDR1 SQVTM and CDR2 ANQGSEA. The CDR3 DNA reads as TGCAGCGTTGGACACCGCACAGATACGCAGTATTTT. Protein: CSVGHRTDTQYF.

V usage is TRBV30 and J usage is TRBJ2-3, with D perhaps TRBD2 (5 bases). With 5 bases removed from V and 1 base from J, the gap between germline ends came to 10 bases. The germline V gene encodes CDR1 GTSNPN and CDR2 SVGIG (reference sequence). This CDR3 comprises 13 residues. CDR3 sequence reads: CAWVRRGTDTQYF. The CDR3 DNA is TGTGCCTGGGTGCGGCGGGGCACAGATACGCAGTATTTT.

In this sample, this clone turned up a few times. This specimen includes other DNA sequences encoding the same CDR3. This chain joins TRBV25-1 and TRBJ2-7; D is possibly TRBD1 (5 bases). The CDR3 contains 12 residues. Germline values: CDR1 MGHDK, CDR2 SYGVNS. V was cut by 2 bases and J by 3 bases, with 5 bases left in between. The CDR3 loop is CASSEQGYEQYF. The CDR3 region has the DNA TGTGCCAGCAGTGAACAGGGCTACGAGCAGTACTTC.

This clone showed up just a few times. The chain carries TRBV5-1 and TRBJ2-5; 11 positions agree with TRBD2. Per germline, CDR1 SGHRS and CDR2 YFSETQ. The ends lost 2 bases at V and 2 bases at J; junction bases unmatched: 5. The CDR3 has 16 residues. The CDR3 region is CASSLTTSGVQETQYF. The CDR3 DNA sequence: TGCGCCAGCAGCTTAACGACTAGCGGGGTACAAGAGACCCAGTACTTC.

V gene TRBV13 combines with J gene TRBJ2-7; D gene uncertain. CDR1 and CDR2 (germline): PRHDT, FYEKMQ (reference sequence). This CDR3 contains 11 residues. Trimming stripped 5 bases from V and 8 bases from J, with 10 bases between. This chain's CDR3 is CASSPGSKQYF. The DNA of the CDR3 is TGTGCCAGCAGCCCCGGAAGCAAGCAGTACTTC.

Comment on this clone: An end of the junction differs from the germline gene, which may be a read error. The chain joins TRBV30 to TRBJ2-3; D may be TRBD2 (6 bases). There are 13 residues in the CDR3. CDR1 and CDR2 (germline): GTSNPN, SVGIG (reference sequence). Here the CDR3 reads CAGRTLSTDTQYF. CDR3 bases: TGTGCCGGGAGGACACTTAGCACAGATACGCAGTATTTT.

The chain couples TRBV6-6 to TRBJ1-1, with D unclear. Trimming stripped 5 bases from V and 8 bases from J, with 9 bases between. Germline CDR1 and CDR2: MNHNY and SVGAGI (reference sequence). The CDR3 totals 11 residues. CDR3: CASSGNLEAFF. CDR3 nucleotide sequence: TGTGCCAGCAGTGGGAACCTAGAAGCTTTCTTT.

This clone showed up just a few times. The chain carries TRBV11-2 and TRBJ1-2; D gene unclear. The CDR3 spans 13 residues. Per germline, CDR1 SGHAT and CDR2 FQNNGV. The V gene lost 5 bases and the J gene lost 4 bases, with 11 bases spanning the gap. CDR3 nucleotide sequence: TGTGCCAGCAGCCGAGTGGCGGGCTATGGCTACACCTTC. The encoded protein is CASSRVAGYGYTF.

This chain's CDR3 is CASSVAAEDRVGGYTF. CDR3 nucleotide sequence: TGTGCCAGCAGCGTAGCCGCCGAGGACAGGGTGGGAGGCTACACCTTC. V usage is TRBV9 and J usage is TRBJ1-2; 8 bases fit TRBD1. Germline CDR1 is SGDLS and CDR2 is YYNGEE. V lost 0 bases, J lost 8 bases, and 12 bases stayed unmatched. The CDR3 covers 16 residues.